The 19 T cell receptor beta chains given below trace back to one sample, sequenced in a study of sequential checkpoint blockade in melanoma. As to treatment: randomized to nivolumab then ipilimumab (arm A) or the reverse (arm B). Assay: immunoSEQ multiplex PCR; the TCRdb copy retains only in-frame clones and omits some. The sample yields about 40,000 clones, roughly 86% seen once. This specimen consisted of CD8+ T cells sorted from blood (inferred from file names), obtained from a patient given nivolumab and ipilimumab in sequence. The receptor set was obtained from a human donor with melanoma.

This chain links TRBV5-1 with TRBJ1-1; 7 bases align to TRBD1. The V segment lost 4 bases and the J segment 3 bases; nucleotides outside the gene matches: 15. Germline-derived CDR1 and CDR2 are SGHRS and YFSETQ. The CDR3 loop spans 17 amino acids. The DNA for the CDR3 is TGCGCCAGCAGCCATTTAGAGACAGGGTTTAAGGACACTGAAGCTTTCTTT. This translates into CASSHLETGFKDTEAFF. The full variable domain, in which reference TRBV5-1 and TRBJ1-1 provide the parts outside the CDR3, is KAGVTQTPRYLIKTRGQQVTLSCSPISGHRSVSWYQQTPGQGLQFLFEYFSETQRNKGNFPGRFSGRQFSNSRSEMNVSTLELGDSALYLCASSHLETGFKDTEAFFGQGTRLTVV.

This chain connects TRBV5-1 to TRBJ1-1; TRBD1 might be the D (5 bases). This CDR3 has 14 amino acids. Germline CDR1 is SGHRS and CDR2 is YFSETQ. Trimming shortened V by 1 base and J by 1 base, and 8 bases separated the two germline ends. The CDR3 is CASSLIGENTEAFF. CDR3 DNA sequence: TGCGCCAGCAGCTTGATAGGGGAGAACACTGAAGCTTTCTTT.

The chain has TRBV13 and TRBJ2-7; D is unresolved. Germline V gene data show CDR1 as PRHDT and CDR2 as FYEKMQ (reference sequence). Trimming removed 0 bases from V and 7 bases from J, with 10 bases in between. This CDR3 region has 13 residues. The DNA of the CDR3 is TGTGCCAGCAGCTTAGGCAGACCGCGGGAGCAGTACTTC. It codes for CASSLGRPREQYF.

V usage is TRBV28 and J usage is TRBJ2-7; 8 bases match TRBD1. The germline CDR1 and CDR2 sequences are MDHEN and SYDVKM. The CDR3 runs 13 residues. V gave up 7 bases and J gave up 4 bases; unmatched junction bases: 6. Here the CDR3 reads CASTLYRGYEQYF. The CDR3, as DNA: TGTGCCAGCACGTTATACAGGGGGTACGAGCAGTACTTC. Full variable domain (outside the CDR3, taken from reference TRBV28 and TRBJ2-7): DVKVTQSSRYLVKRTGEKVFLECVQDMDHENMFWYRQDPGLGLRLIYFSYDVKMKEKGDIPEGYSVSREKKERFSLILESASTNQTSMYLCASTLYRGYEQYFGPGTRLTVT.

The rearrangement uses TRBV27 and TRBJ2-7; 13 positions agree with TRBD2. Germline V gives CDR1 MNHEY, CDR2 SMNVEV (reference sequence). The CDR3 sequence is 15 residues long. Trimming took 6 bases from V and 6 from J; bases not matched to a gene: 8. The CDR3 reads CASSQGTSGNSEQYF. The CDR3 nucleotides are TGTGCCAGCAGCCAAGGGACTAGCGGGAACTCCGAGCAGTACTTC.

The V and J genes are TRBV5-1 and TRBJ2-7, with 10 bases that match TRBD1. The V segment lost 0 bases and the J segment 1 base; nucleotides outside the gene matches: 4. The CDR3 is made up of 16 amino acids. Germline loops: CDR1 SGHRS, CDR2 YFSETQ. The chain's CDR3 is CASSLGQGARSYEQYF. For the CDR3, the DNA is TGCGCCAGCAGCTTGGGACAGGGGGCGAGGTCCTACGAGCAGTACTTC.

The rearrangement uses TRBV7-9 and TRBJ2-3; a weak D match, TRBD1 (5 bases). The ends were cut back, 9 bases at V and 2 bases at J, with 6 bases in the middle. This CDR3 has 11 amino acids. Looked up from germline, CDR1 is SEHNR and CDR2 is FQNEAQ (reference sequence). The CDR3 DNA reads TGTGCCAGTGGGGCCACAGATACGCAGTATTTT. Protein: CASGATDTQYF.

This clone was recorded a few times. CDR3 amino acids: CASSRTGGSNQPQHF. The CDR3 bases are TGTGCCAGTAGTCGGACAGGGGGTAGCAATCAGCCCCAGCATTTT. The chain has TRBV19 and TRBJ1-5; 10 nucleotides line up with TRBD1. This CDR3 is 15 amino acids long. V shed 5 bases and J 0 bases; nucleotides not matched to a gene: 1. The V gene's germline CDR1 is LNHDA and CDR2 SQIVND (reference sequence).

The J gene is TRBJ2-7, the V gene TRBV7-9; 9 bases match TRBD2. CDR1 and CDR2 (germline): SEHNR, FQNEAQ (reference sequence). V dropped 7 bases and J dropped 5; count of bases not matched to a gene: 12. CDR3 length: 15 residues. The CDR3 here is CASTSPGTSSHEQYF. The CDR3 DNA sequence: TGTGCCAGCACTTCCCCCGGGACTAGCTCTCACGAGCAGTACTTC.

This chain uses TRBV10-2 with TRBJ2-3, with TRBD2 matching 11 bases. Trimming removed 9 bases from V and 4 bases from J; junction bases left unmatched: 9. Germline lookup yields CDR1 WSHSY and CDR2 SAAADI. This CDR3 comprises 15 residues. The CDR3 sequence: CASIGTSGTADTQYF. The CDR3 nucleotides read TGCGCCAGTATTGGGACTAGCGGAACTGCAGATACGCAGTATTTT.

This clone is medium-sized by share. DNA of the CDR3: TGTGCCAGCAGTTTATTCTTTCAGACTGAAGCTTTCTTT. It is translated as CASSLFFQTEAFF. This chain connects TRBV28 to TRBJ1-1; no clear D. With 1 base removed from V and 5 bases from J, the gap between germline ends came to 8 bases. The CDR3 is made up of 13 amino acids. The germline V gene encodes CDR1 MDHEN and CDR2 SYDVKM.

The chain recombines TRBV7-9 with TRBJ1-3, with D tentatively TRBD1 (5 bases). CDR1 is SEHNR and CDR2 is FQNEAQ in the germline V gene (reference sequence). The length of the CDR3 is 14 residues. The V and J ends lost 1 base and 4 bases respectively, with 8 bases between them. The DNA for the CDR3 is TGTGCCAGCAGCTTAGTAGGGGCAGGAAACACCATATATTTT. This encodes CASSLVGAGNTIYF.

This clone appeared a single time. The chain couples TRBV11-1 to TRBJ2-7; 7 bases line up with TRBD1. The J segment lost 3 bases and the V segment lost 3 bases, leaving 5 bases of the junction unmatched. CDR1 and CDR2 (germline): SGHAT, FQDESV (reference sequence). This CDR3 contains 14 residues. DNA of the CDR3: TGTGCCAGCAGCTTCGGCAGGGGGTTCTACGAGCAGTACTTC. It codes for CASSFGRGFYEQYF.

The chain recombines TRBV19 with TRBJ1-1; D possibly corresponds to TRBD1 (5 bases). Germline values: CDR1 LNHDA, CDR2 SQIVND (reference sequence). The CDR3 is 11 residues long. Trimming removed 5 bases from V and 5 bases from J, with 6 bases in between. The CDR3 protein is CASSRGTEAFF. CDR3 nucleotide sequence: TGTGCCAGTAGTCGGGGGACTGAAGCTTTCTTT.

This clone was seen once. This rearrangement joins TRBV7-9 to TRBJ1-4; maybe TRBD1 (6 bases). The germline V gene has CDR1 SEHNR and CDR2 FQNEAQ (reference sequence). The length of the CDR3 is 15 residues. Trimming cost V 5 bases and J 0 bases, with 10 bases left between them. The CDR3 region is CASSPTGTTNEKLFF. As DNA, the CDR3 is TGTGCCAGCAGCCCTACAGGGACAACTAATGAAAAACTGTTTTTT. The whole variable domain, filled in from reference TRBV7-9 and TRBJ1-4, reads DTGVSQNPRHKITKRGQNVTFRCDPISEHNRLYWYRQTLGQGPEFLTYFQNEAQLEKSRLLSDRFSAERPKGSFSTLEIQRTEQGDSAMYLCASSPTGTTNEKLFFGSGTQLSVL.

The chain couples TRBV19 to TRBJ2-1, with D possibly being TRBD2 (5 bases). The CDR3 runs 15 residues. Trimming cost V 1 base and J 5 bases, with 12 bases left between them. Germline loops: CDR1 LNHDA, CDR2 SQIVND (reference sequence). Here the CDR3 reads CASSIGTRSNNEQFF. The CDR3 coding sequence is TGTGCCAGTAGTATAGGGACTCGAAGTAACAATGAGCAGTTCTTC.

Written as DNA, the CDR3 is TGTGCCAGCAGTTACGGCCGCAATCAGCCCCAGCATTTT. Its protein product is CASSYGRNQPQHF. The genes are TRBV6-6 and TRBJ1-5; D unresolved. Trimming shortened V by 2 bases and J by 2 bases, and 4 bases separated the two germline ends. CDR3 length equals 13 residues. CDR1 is MNHNY, CDR2 SVGAGI, per germline (reference sequence).

The chain is built from TRBV6-5 and TRBJ2-7; D is possibly TRBD2 (5 bases). Germline V lookup: CDR1 MNHEY, CDR2 SVGAGI. This CDR3 contains 16 residues. V was trimmed by 4 bases and J by 3 bases, leaving 19 bases between them. CDR3 region: CASSSSASGQFYEQYF. CDR3 in DNA: TGTGCCAGCAGTTCCTCCGCCAGCGGCCAATTCTACGAGCAGTACTTC.

The chain recombines TRBV20-1 with TRBJ2-7; possible D gene TRBD1, 5 bases. Trimming left V 5 bases short and J 4 bases short, with 9 bases between. The length of the CDR3 is 11 residues. The germline CDR1 and CDR2 sequences are DFQATT and SNEGSKA (reference sequence). The CDR3 coding sequence is TGCAGTGCTTTAGGGGAATACGAGCAGTACTTC. Protein product: CSALGEYEQYF.